The subject of this entry is one T cell receptor beta chain. The data are from a study of blood T cell repertoires in COVID-19. Study members were between roughly 18 and 100 years old and lived in about two dozen US regions. Clones were read by immunoSEQ multiplex PCR, and TCRdb kept only the in-frame ones, dropping some. The sample shows around 230,000 clones, roughly nine tenths of them seen only once. The germline V gene encodes CDR1 LGHNA and CDR2 YNFKEQ. The V end was cut by 4 bases, the J end by 6 bases, with 15 bases between. The CDR3 spans 14 residues. The TCR originated in a woman under 40 with acute COVID-19. Material: PBMCs or T cells enriched from blood (not recorded which). V usage is TRBV4-2 and J usage is TRBJ1-1, with D hard to call. For the CDR3, the DNA is TGTGCCAGCAGCCCCGATTTGGCGGGCGCTGAAGCTTTCTTT. It specifies CASSPDLAGAEAFF.